The text below deals with one TCR beta chain. The antigen it binds to is not known. No clone much larger than this one lies a single base away; base qualities are absent. Donors were healthy HIV-negative adults with no recently reported acute infections or vaccinations. Every donor was a Caucasian adult residing in Nashville, Tennessee, USA. CD4+ T cells were enriched by magnetic negative selection; naive cells were then positively selected on CD45RA, and the negative fraction formed the memory subset. Blood was obtained by leukapheresis, after which PBMCs were separated by Ficoll-Histopaque density gradient centrifugation and cryopreserved in liquid nitrogen vapor phase. Analytical flow cytometry was used to check the purity and quantity of each magnetically sorted T cell population. Genomic DNA was isolated from each sorted fraction and quantified by UV absorbance on a Nanodrop 2000c. This specimen comes from a study of shared clonotypes between healthy human individuals (dated by TCRdb to 2018 to 2020). For the study in its entirety: A couple of women and a few men aged 18 to 49 years were included in the cohort. Leukapheresis yielded between about 0.9 and 9 billion PBMCs per donor. Blood TCR repertoires of about 5 healthy adults were deeply sequenced to estimate repertoire size and the extent of clonotype sharing between individuals. To increase sequencing depth and limit assay-specific biases, TCR repertoire library preparation and sequencing were carried out by different laboratories using diverse techniques. Per donor, three plates each were used for CD4 naive and CD4 memory, two for CD8 naive, and one for CD8 memory.

Broader findings and caveats from the paper: Compared with non-shared clonotypes, the clonotypes found in all four sorted-subset donors had higher generation probabilities. Larger estimated clonotype richness was generally found for naive subsets than for memory subsets. Sampling was restricted to blood, and TCR repertoires in tissue are likely to differ from TCR repertoires in blood. Pairwise subsampling indicated that sequencing depth was expected to affect the degree of clonotype sharing among donors. Rarefaction of sorted-subset datasets indicated incomplete sequencing despite the large sequencing depth. When four donors were compared, the shared fraction of clonotypes was approximately 5% for naive CD4, less than 4% for naive CD8, roughly 2.5% for memory CD4, and less than 0.5% for memory CD8. Because the study included a small number of donors, the genetic and exposure-history diversity represented was limited.

Using the deep immunoSEQ assay, TCR CDR3 regions were amplified from genomic DNA by multiplex PCR. For each cell subset, the extracted genomic DNA was distributed evenly across all wells of several immunoSEQ 96-well plates, and each plate served as one replicate. Each replicate PCR for sorted subsets received roughly 200 ng genomic DNA, equal to about 30,000 T cell genomes. The purified libraries were quantified using a Qubit 3.0 fluorometer, sized with a Bioanalyzer 2100, and then quantified again using the KAPA Library Quantification kit. Every immunoSEQ 96-well plate was sequenced on a separate single-read 150-cycle Illumina NextSeq 550 flow cell. Regarding the original processing steps: The immunoSEQ output contained only junctional sequences without quality scores, so filtering could not match that applied to full-length reads. To assign V/J genes and CDR3, sequences were annotated using PyIR, a Python wrapper for IgBLAST v1.9, with IMGT germline references. Reads were filtered out if the reads had weak V/J assignments (E-value above 1e-6), no CDR3, stop codons, out-of-frame junctions, or ambiguous translated residues. V3J clonotypes were defined by identical inferred V gene, J gene, and CDR3 amino acid sequence. To compute the percentage overlap between repertoires, the number of shared unique clonotypes was divided by the size of the smaller repertoire. Richness of each repertoire was evaluated using RTK rarefaction, the Chao1 estimator, and Recon v2.1 estimates of unobserved clonotypes. For all TCRbeta clonotypes obtained by the gDNA method from a handful of donors, generation probabilities were computed with OLGA. Sourced from immuneACCESS, this table was stored by TCRdb with only in-frame sequences that have V and J called. A share of the clones is absent; for the studies checked, an unresolved V gene accounts for under half, and the remainder has no known explanation. V, J and clone size are taken as reported in that table, and D and trimming were inferred from the DNA itself. For this sample there are about 2.3 million clones; approximately 90% appear just once. Clones ranked in the top ten supply about 0.41% of the sample.

From V the trimming removes 8 bases and from J it removes 5 bases, while the gene matches leave 9 bases of the junction unaccounted for. Spanning cysteine to phenylalanine, the CDR3 consists of 14 amino acids. Just the 42-base CDR3 DNA is kept, in frame starting at base 1. As encoded in the germline V gene, CDR1 is MDHEN while CDR2 is SYDVKM. The sequencing sample was made of naive CD4+ T cells from PBMCs. The meaning of the sample's cell subset or site label: CD45RA+ positively selected. Recombination connected TRBV28 to TRBJ2-5; TRBD1 lines up with 9 middle nucleotides. The receptor comes from a man aged 18 to 35 in good health. Some clones in this sample may be carry-over from other donors' samples. The bases are TGTGCCAGCGTCCCCGGGACAGGGTGGGAGACCCAGTACTTC. It translates as CASVPGTGWETQYF.